This TCR beta chain was captured by sequencing in a study of blood T cells in healthy people across ages. Study outcomes and limitations: Researchers report that TCR beta diversity correlated strongly with naive T cell percentage. Donor CMV infection status was unknown, possibly confounding age-related changes in expanded clonotypes.

Total RNA was extracted at no less than 6 micrograms per sample. The CDR3 consists of 13 residues. Germline CDR1 ENHRY, CDR2 SYGVKD. V dropped 10 bases and J dropped 2; count of bases not matched to a gene: 7. Many counts were recorded for this clonotype. Its antigen is as yet unknown. Primed by a sample-barcoded 5' primer and a J-beta primer mix, a second PCR proceeded for 7 to 11 cycles. TCRdb ran MiXCR on the 5' RACE reads and lists one entry per CDR3 protein. The sample carries 550,000 to 750,000 distinct CDR3 sequences, around 21% recorded once. The TCR sequence derives from a man in his 70s in good health. This chain links TRBV10-3 with TRBJ2-5; 7 bases map to TRBD1. The sample was blood. CDR3 nucleotides: TGTGCCACCCTAGGGACAGTTCAAGAGACCCAGTACTTC. Protein: CATLGTVQETQYF.